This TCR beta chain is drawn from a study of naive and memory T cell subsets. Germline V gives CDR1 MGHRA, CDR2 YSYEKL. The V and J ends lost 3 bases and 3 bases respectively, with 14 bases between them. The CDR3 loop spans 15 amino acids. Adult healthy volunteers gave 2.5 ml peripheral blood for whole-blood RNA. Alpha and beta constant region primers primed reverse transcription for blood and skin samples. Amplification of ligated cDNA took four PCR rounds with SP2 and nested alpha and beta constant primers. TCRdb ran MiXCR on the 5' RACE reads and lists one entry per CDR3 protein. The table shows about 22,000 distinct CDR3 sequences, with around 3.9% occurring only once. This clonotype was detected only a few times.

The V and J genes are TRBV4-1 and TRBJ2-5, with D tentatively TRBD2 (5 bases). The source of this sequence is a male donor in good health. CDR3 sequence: CASSHPSRGKETQYF. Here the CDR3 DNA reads TGCGCCAGCAGCCATCCCTCCCGGGGAAAAGAGACCCAGTACTTC.